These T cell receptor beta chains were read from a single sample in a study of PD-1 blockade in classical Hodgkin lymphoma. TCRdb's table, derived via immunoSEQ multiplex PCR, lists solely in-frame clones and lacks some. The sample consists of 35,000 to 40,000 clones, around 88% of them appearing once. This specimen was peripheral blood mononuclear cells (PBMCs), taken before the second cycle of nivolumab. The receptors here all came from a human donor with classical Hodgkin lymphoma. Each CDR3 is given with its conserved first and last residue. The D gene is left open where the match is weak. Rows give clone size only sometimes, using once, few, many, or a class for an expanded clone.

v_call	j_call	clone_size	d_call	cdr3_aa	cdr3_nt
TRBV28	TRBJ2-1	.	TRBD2	CASSLNLAEFF	TGTGCCAGCAGTTTAAACCTAGCGGAGTTCTTC
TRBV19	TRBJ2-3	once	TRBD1	CASSIPRQGPHTDTQYF	TGTGCCAGTAGTATCCCCCGACAGGGCCCCCACACAGATACGCAGTATTTT
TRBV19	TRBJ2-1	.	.	CASSIEDSLSYNEQFF	TGTGCCAGTAGTATAGAAGACAGTCTCTCCTACAATGAGCAGTTCTTC
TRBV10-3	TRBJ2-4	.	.	CAISESRQGDIQYF	TGTGCCATCAGTGAGTCGAGGCAGGGCGACATTCAGTACTTC
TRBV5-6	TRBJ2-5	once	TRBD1	CASSFRGRGETQYF	TGTGCCAGCAGCTTTAGGGGGCGCGGGGAGACCCAGTACTTC
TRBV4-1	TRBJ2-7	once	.	CASSQYGGSPYEQYF	TGCGCCAGCAGCCAATACGGCGGTTCTCCCTACGAGCAGTACTTC
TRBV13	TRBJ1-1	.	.	CASSLAGRADTEAFF	TGTGCCAGCAGCTTAGCCGGCCGAGCGGACACTGAAGCTTTCTTT
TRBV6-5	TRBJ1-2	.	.	CASSYSRGGADGYTF	TGTGCCAGCAGTTACTCGCGAGGAGGGGCGGATGGCTACACCTTC
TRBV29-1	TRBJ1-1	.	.	CSVGPTSRNTEAFF	TGCAGCGTTGGCCCCACTAGTCGGAACACTGAAGCTTTCTTT
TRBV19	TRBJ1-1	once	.	CASGWAEGAFF	TGTGCCAGTGGTTGGGCTGAGGGAGCTTTCTTT
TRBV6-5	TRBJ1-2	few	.	CASSYSPGIHYGYTF	TGTGCCAGCAGTTACTCACCAGGGATCCACTATGGCTACACCTTC
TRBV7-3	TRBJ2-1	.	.	CASSSKGVDGLNEQFF	TGTGCCAGCAGCTCAAAGGGGGTCGATGGGTTGAATGAGCAGTTCTTC
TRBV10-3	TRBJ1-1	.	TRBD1	CAIRAGTGPLF	TGTGCCATCAGAGCCGGGACAGGGCCTCTCTTT
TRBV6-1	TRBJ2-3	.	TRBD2	CASSEAVAGESDTQYF	TGTGCCAGCAGTGAAGCTGTAGCGGGAGAATCAGATACGCAGTATTTT
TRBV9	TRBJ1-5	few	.	CASSNQQEGQPQHF	TGTGCCAGCTCTAACCAGCAGGAGGGACAGCCCCAGCATTTT
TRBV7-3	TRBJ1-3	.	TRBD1	CASSLGGQGNTIYF	TGTGCCAGCAGCTTAGGGGGACAGGGAAACACCATATATTTT
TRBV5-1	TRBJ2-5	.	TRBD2	CASSRGLAGVQETQYF	TGCGCCAGCAGCAGGGGACTAGCGGGAGTACAAGAGACCCAGTACTTC
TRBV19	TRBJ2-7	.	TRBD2	CASKGSLAAYEQYF	TGTGCCAGTAAAGGCTCCCTAGCGGCTTACGAGCAGTACTTC
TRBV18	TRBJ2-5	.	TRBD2	CASSPDVISSGETQYF	TGTGCCAGCTCACCCGACGTAATCTCTAGCGGAGAGACCCAGTACTTC
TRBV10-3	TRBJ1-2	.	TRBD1	CAISGTGDYGYTF	TGTGCCATCAGTGGGACAGGGGATTATGGCTACACCTTC
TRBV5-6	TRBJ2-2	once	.	CASSLNPLVTGELFF	TGTGCCAGCAGCTTGAACCCCCTGGTAACCGGGGAGCTGTTTTTT
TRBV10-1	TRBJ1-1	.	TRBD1	CASSKPGQDTEAFF	TGCGCCAGCAGTAAACCGGGACAGGACACTGAAGCTTTCTTT
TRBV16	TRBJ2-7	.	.	CASSPPTGHEQYF	TGTGCCAGCAGCCCCCCGACAGGTCACGAGCAGTACTTC
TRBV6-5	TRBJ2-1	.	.	CASSYQGPPSYNEQFF	TGTGCCAGCAGTTACCAGGGACCCCCCTCCTACAATGAGCAGTTCTTC
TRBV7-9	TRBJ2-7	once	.	CASSQDTYEQYF	TGTGCCAGCAGCCAGGACACTTACGAGCAGTACTTC
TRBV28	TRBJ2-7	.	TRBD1	CATWGQKAYEQYF	TGTGCCACATGGGGACAGAAGGCCTACGAGCAGTACTTC
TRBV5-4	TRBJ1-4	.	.	CASSFGGGQATNEKLFF	TGTGCCAGCAGCTTTGGAGGGGGGCAAGCAACTAATGAAAAACTGTTTTTT
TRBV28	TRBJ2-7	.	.	CASSLGFNYEQYF	TGTGCCAGCAGTTTGGGCTTTAACTACGAGCAGTACTTC
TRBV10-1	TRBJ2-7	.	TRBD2	CASSESSGHPKQYF	TGCGCCAGCAGTGAAAGTAGCGGGCACCCCAAGCAGTACTTC
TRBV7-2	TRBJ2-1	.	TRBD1	CASSHTGTGYYNEQFF	TGTGCCAGCAGCCACACCGGGACAGGGTACTACAATGAGCAGTTCTTC
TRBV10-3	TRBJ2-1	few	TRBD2	CAISGTSGPSYNEQFF	TGTGCCATCAGCGGGACTAGCGGGCCCTCCTACAATGAGCAGTTCTTC
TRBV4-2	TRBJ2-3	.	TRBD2	CASSQEAGLAGGYPRSQYF	TGTGCCAGCAGCCAAGAGGCGGGACTAGCGGGAGGTTACCCCCGATCGCAGTATTTT
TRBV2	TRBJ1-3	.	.	CASSEDRPSGNTIYF	TGTGCCAGCAGCGAAGACAGGCCCTCTGGAAACACCATATATTTT
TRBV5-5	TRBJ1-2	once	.	CASSLDSGTLLGYTF	TGTGCCAGCAGCTTGGACTCGGGGACGTTGTTGGGCTACACCTTC